These T cell receptor beta chains were read from a single sample in a study of PD-1 blockade in classical Hodgkin lymphoma. Data came from immunoSEQ multiplex PCR; TCRdb stores just in-frame clones and leaves some out. The sample lists tens of thousands of clones, under 95% occurring once. The sequencing here drew on peripheral blood mononuclear cells (PBMCs), taken at baseline. The receptors shown here come from a human donor with classical Hodgkin lymphoma. Each CDR3 is given with its conserved first and last residue. A D gene is named only where the DNA matches it firmly. Clone size is not always given. Where it is, it says once, few, many or a class for expanded clones.

TRBV28	NA	TRBJ2-3	NA	TGTGCCAGCAGTTTAAGGGGCAGATGGGCAGATACGCAGTATTTT	CASSLRGRWADTQYF
TRBV5-1	TRBD1	TRBJ1-1	NA	TGCGCCAGCAGAGGGACAGGGAACACTGAAGCTTTCTTT	CASRGTGNTEAFF
TRBV25-1	TRBD2	TRBJ2-1	NA	TGTGCCAGCAGTGAATCTAGCGGGCCATACAATGAGCAGTTCTTC	CASSESSGPYNEQFF
TRBV28	NA	TRBJ2-7	NA	TGTGCCAGCCGGACAGATTTCTACGAGCAGTACTTC	CASRTDFYEQYF
TRBV7-9	TRBD2	TRBJ2-3	NA	TGTGCCAGCAGCTTAGCCACTAGCGGGGGAGATACGCAGTATTTT	CASSLATSGGDTQYF
TRBV21-1	NA	TRBJ2-6	NA	TGTGCCAGCAGCAAAGCCCACTCTGGGGCCAACGTCCTGACTTTC	CASSKAHSGANVLTF
TRBV7-6	TRBD2	TRBJ2-3	NA	TGTGCCAGCAGCTTAGGGTTAGCGGGAATCACAGATACGCAGTATTTT	CASSLGLAGITDTQYF
TRBV5-6	NA	TRBJ1-5	NA	TGTGCCAGCAGCTTGATGGGTCAGCCCCAGCATTTT	CASSLMGQPQHF
TRBV7-2	TRBD1	TRBJ1-5	NA	TGTGCCAGCAGCCCCGGGACAGGGAATCAGCCCCAGCATTTT	CASSPGTGNQPQHF
TRBV28	NA	TRBJ2-1	NA	TGTGCCAGCAGTTCCCCCATGAGGGAGTATAAGTTCTTC	CASSSPMREYKFF
TRBV12-5	NA	TRBJ2-2	NA	TGTGCTAGTGGTTTGGAGGTGGAACTCACCGGGGAGCTGTTTTTT	CASGLEVELTGELFF
TRBV6-4	NA	TRBJ1-5	NA	TGTGCCAGCAGTGTTACCGCGAATCAGCCCCAGCATTTT	CASSVTANQPQHF
TRBV6-5	NA	TRBJ1-2	NA	TGTGCCAGCGTAGGAGTTAATTCGAACTATGGCTACACCTTC	CASVGVNSNYGYTF
TRBV29-1	NA	TRBJ1-3	NA	TGCAGCGTTGAGCGCCGGCTAGCTGGAAACACCATATATTTT	CSVERRLAGNTIYF
TRBV14	NA	TRBJ2-5	NA	TGTGCCAGCAGCCCTACTTCCGGGACTCCCTTGGGGACCCAGTACTTC	CASSPTSGTPLGTQYF
TRBV27	TRBD1	TRBJ2-1	once	TGTGCCAGCAGTCGTGGGACAGAACTTTACAATGAGCAGTTCTTC	CASSRGTELYNEQFF
TRBV9	NA	TRBJ2-3	NA	TGTGCCAGCAGCCCCCACCCCACAGATACGCAGTATTTT	CASSPHPTDTQYF
TRBV5-4	NA	TRBJ1-1	NA	TGTGCCAGCAGCCCAGGGACGGGGTGGGGAGCTTTCTTT	CASSPGTGWGAFF
TRBV11-2	TRBD2	TRBJ2-1	NA	TGTGCCAGCAGCTTAGGTCCGGGAGGGCCCTACAATGAGCAGTTCTTC	CASSLGPGGPYNEQFF
TRBV25-1	NA	TRBJ2-7	NA	TGTGCCAGCAGTGCATCCCGGGACAACTCCTACGAGCAGTACTTC	CASSASRDNSYEQYF